This TCR beta chain was captured by sequencing in a study of cytomegalovirus exposure and HLA in healthy donors. Study-wide results and limits: An analysis that came later showed most CMV-associated TCR beta chains appearing HLA-restricted.

On this clone: Its cognate antigen is unknown.

V lost 5 bases and J lost 6; bases outside the gene matches: 8. Germline CDR1 MNHEY, CDR2 SVGAGI. The CDR3 spans 15 residues. PCR employed 60 Vbeta and 13 Jbeta primers. Generated by immunoSEQ multiplex PCR, the TCRdb table keeps only in-frame clones and is missing some. The table records about 170,000 clones, 75% to 90% of them present only once. The sample comprised PBMCs. This chain joins TRBV6-5 and TRBJ2-2; 8 bases are a match to TRBD1. This sequence was found in a male donor in good health and CMV-seronegative. The CDR3 is CASSRPPQGAGELFF. In DNA form, the CDR3 reads TGTGCCAGCAGTCGCCCCCCACAGGGGGCCGGGGAGCTGTTTTTT.